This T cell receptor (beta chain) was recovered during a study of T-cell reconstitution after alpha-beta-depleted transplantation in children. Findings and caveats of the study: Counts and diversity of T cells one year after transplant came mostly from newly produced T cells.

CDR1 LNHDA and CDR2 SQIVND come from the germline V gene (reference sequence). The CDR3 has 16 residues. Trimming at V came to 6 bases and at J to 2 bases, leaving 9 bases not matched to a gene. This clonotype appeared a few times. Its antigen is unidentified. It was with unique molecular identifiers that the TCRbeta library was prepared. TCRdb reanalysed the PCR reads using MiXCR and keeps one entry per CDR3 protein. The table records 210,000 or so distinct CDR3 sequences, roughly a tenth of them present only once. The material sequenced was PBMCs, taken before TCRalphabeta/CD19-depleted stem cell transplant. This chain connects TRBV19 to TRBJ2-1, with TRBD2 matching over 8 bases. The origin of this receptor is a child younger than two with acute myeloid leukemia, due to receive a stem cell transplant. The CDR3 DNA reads TGTGCCAGTAGACCCTTAACTAGCGGCACCTACAATGAGCAGTTCTTC. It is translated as CASRPLTSGTYNEQFF.